Shown below are 10 T cell receptor beta chains from a single sample sequenced in a study of regulatory T cells in long-lasting Graves disease. The time point denotes: newly diagnosed GD, antithyroid drugs for less than 3 months. RNA isolated from PBMCs was used to make the TCR library. Through Arm-PCR of CDR3 regions and iRepertoire HTBI primers, TCR beta libraries were built. TCRdb passed the multiplex PCR reads through MiXCR, listing each CDR3 protein once. The data contain roughly 610,000 distinct CDR3 sequences, about 16% of them singletons. These sequences were also reported in another study, on T cells in Graves' hyperthyroidism and ophthalmopathy.

The material sequenced was peripheral blood mononuclear cells (PBMCs), taken at new diagnosis, from a patient treated with antithyroid drugs. The receptors were sampled from a man between 18 and 29 years old with Graves disease.

The chain combines TRBV20-1 with TRBJ2-3; 7 bases agree with TRBD2. This CDR3 comprises 15 residues. The junction had 11 bases not matched to a gene; V was cut back by 3 bases and J by 5 bases. Germline V gives CDR1 DFQATT, CDR2 SNEGSKA (reference sequence). The CDR3 spells CSASNPAGMIDTQYF. DNA of the CDR3: TGCAGTGCTAGTAACCCAGCGGGGATGATAGATACGCAGTATTTT.

This clonotype showed up many times. This chain uses TRBV2 with TRBJ2-5, with D perhaps TRBD2 (5 bases). The CDR3 is made up of 12 amino acids. Germline lookup yields CDR1 SNHLY and CDR2 FYNNEI. With 5 bases removed from V and 6 bases from J, the gap between germline ends came to 10 bases. The CDR3 DNA follows: TGTGCCAGCAGTTCGGGGTTGAAGACCCAGTACTTC. Protein product: CASSSGLKTQYF.

The chain is built from TRBV12-3 or TRBV12-4 and TRBJ1-3; no reliable D call. V lost 3 bases and J 0 bases, leaving 9 bases between the germline ends. This CDR3 is built from 15 residues. CDR3 in DNA: TGTGCCAGCAGTTTTTGGGTACCCTCTGGAAACACCATATATTTT. This sequence encodes CASSFWVPSGNTIYF.

Turning to this clonotype: A much more abundant neighbour one base away suggests this may be a read error. V is TRBV30 and J is TRBJ2-2; D may be TRBD2 (6 bases). This CDR3 contains 13 residues. Germline lookup yields CDR1 GTSNPN and CDR2 SVGIG (reference sequence). V was cut by 2 bases and J by 4 bases, with 8 bases left in between. CDR3 in DNA: TGTGCCTGGAGTTTGACTAGCACCGGGGAGCTGTTTTTT. This gives the protein CAWSLTSTGELFF.

This clonotype was counted only a few times. The chain combines TRBV30 with TRBJ2-1; perhaps D is TRBD1 or TRBD2 (6 bases each). Germline CDR1 reads GTSNPN; CDR2 reads SVGIG (reference sequence). The CDR3 totals 17 residues. V was pared by 2 bases and J by 8 bases, with 25 bases between. For the CDR3, the DNA is TGTGCCTGGAGTCCCAGGAGGGGGAATACCCTAAGGGATGAGCAGTTCTTC. It codes for CAWSPRRGNTLRDEQFF.

DNA for the CDR3: TGTGCCAACAGGGAACTAGCGGGAGGAGAGACCCAGTACTTC. Translated: CANRELAGGETQYF. The chain combines TRBV6-1 with TRBJ2-5; TRBD2 agrees at 12 bases. J lost 4 bases, V lost 10 bases, and 7 bases had no gene match. Germline V CDR1 and CDR2: MNHNS, SASEGT. The CDR3 has 14 residues.

There are a few counts of this clonotype. The genes are TRBV4-1 and TRBJ2-5, with D perhaps matching TRBD1 (6 bases). V lost 3 bases and J lost 4, with 12 bases in between. The germline gives CDR1 MGHRA, CDR2 YSYEKL. The CDR3 is made up of 14 amino acids. In DNA form, the CDR3 reads TGCGCCAGCAGCCAGGGGGCAGGGAGAGAGACCCAGTACTTC. It is translated as CASSQGAGRETQYF.

This clonotype showed up many times. J is TRBJ1-1 and V is TRBV29-1; no clear D. The germline V and J ends were trimmed by 0 bases and 4 bases, with 12 bases remaining between them. The germline CDR1 and CDR2 sequences are SQVTM and ANQGSEA. The CDR3 spans 14 residues. The CDR3 bases are TGCAGCGTTGAAGAAACTGGGGTTGGCACTGAAGCTTTCTTT. Protein product: CSVEETGVGTEAFF.

This chain joins TRBV3-1 and TRBJ1-2; possibly TRBD1 for D (6 bases). V was clipped by 4 bases and J by 2 bases, with 14 bases between them. Germline CDR1 reads LGHDT; CDR2 reads YNNKEL (reference sequence). The CDR3 length is 15 residues. The CDR3 DNA follows: TGTGCCAGCAGCCCCAGGGGCCAGACAAACTATGGCTACACCTTC. Protein sequence: CASSPRGQTNYGYTF. The complete variable domain, with remaining parts taken from reference TRBV3-1 and TRBJ1-2, reads DTAVSQTPKYLVTQMGNDKSIKCEQNLGHDTMYWYKQDSKKFLKIMFSYNNKELIINETVPNRFSPKSPDKAHLNLHINSLELGDSAVYFCASSPRGQTNYGYTFGSGTRLTVV.

This clonotype has ten or more counts. The chain combines TRBV20-1 with TRBJ2-5; maybe TRBD2 (5 bases). Trimming cost V 1 base and J 4 bases, with 7 bases left between them. CDR1 is DFQATT, CDR2 SNEGSKA, per germline (reference sequence). The CDR3 runs to 12 residues. The CDR3 coding sequence is TGCAGTGCTAGAGGGACTCTAGAGACCCAGTACTTC. Translation: CSARGTLETQYF.